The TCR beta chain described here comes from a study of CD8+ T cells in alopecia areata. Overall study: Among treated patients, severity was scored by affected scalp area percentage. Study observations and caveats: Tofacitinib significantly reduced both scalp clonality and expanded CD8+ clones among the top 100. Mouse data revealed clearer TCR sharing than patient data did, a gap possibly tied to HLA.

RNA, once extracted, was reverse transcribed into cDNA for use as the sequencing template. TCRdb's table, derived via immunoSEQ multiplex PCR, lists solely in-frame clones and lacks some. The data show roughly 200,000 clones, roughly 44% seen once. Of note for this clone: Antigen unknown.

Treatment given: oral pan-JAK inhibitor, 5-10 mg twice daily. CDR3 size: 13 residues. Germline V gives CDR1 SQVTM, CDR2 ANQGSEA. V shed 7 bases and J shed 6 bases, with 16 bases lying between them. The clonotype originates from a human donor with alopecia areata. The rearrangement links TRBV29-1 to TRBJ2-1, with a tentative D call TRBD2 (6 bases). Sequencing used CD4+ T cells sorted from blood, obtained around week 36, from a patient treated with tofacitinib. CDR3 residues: CSAGAGRPNEQFF. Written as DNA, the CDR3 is TGCAGCGCCGGGGCGGGGAGGCCCAATGAGCAGTTCTTC.